Listed here is a single TCR beta chain. Per germline, CDR1 SGHRS and CDR2 YFSETQ. This CDR3 spans 16 amino acids. J gave up 7 bases and V 7 bases, and 16 bases lay outside the gene matches. Method: immunoSEQ multiplex PCR; TCRdb's copy keeps in-frame clones and lacks some. The data hold tens of thousands of clones, with 95% to 97% observed a single time. The entry originates in a study of technical replicates of blood from several donors. This sequence joins TRBV5-1 and TRBJ1-3; 8 nucleotides align to TRBD1. Sequencing was performed on T cells isolated from PBMCs. This clonotype originated in a human donor in good health. The CDR3 region has the DNA TGCGCCAGCTTCCACGGACAGGGAAGTGCGAGTAACACCATATATTTT. Amino acid sequence: CASFHGQGSASNTIYF. Drawing the rest from reference TRBV5-1 and TRBJ1-3, the complete variable domain is KAGVTQTPRYLIKTRGQQVTLSCSPISGHRSVSWYQQTPGQGLQFLFEYFSETQRNKGNFPGRFSGRQFSNSRSEMNVSTLELGDSALYLCASFHGQGSASNTIYFGEGSWLTVV.